The 9 T cell receptor beta chains listed next were all sequenced from one sample in a study of cytomegalovirus exposure and HLA in healthy donors. 60 Vbeta and 13 Jbeta primers were used in PCR. Profiled with immunoSEQ multiplex PCR; TCRdb holds only in-frame clones, not every one. The sample records about 100,000 clones, around 62% being singletons. The specimen was PBMCs. The receptors come from a man aged 25-40 years in good health and CMV-seropositive.

The gene calls are TRBV5-8 and TRBJ2-5; D possibly corresponds to TRBD2 (5 bases). CDR1 and CDR2 from the germline V gene are SGHTS and YDEGEE. V was pared by 2 bases and J by 3 bases, with 8 bases between. This CDR3 region has 13 residues. The DNA of the CDR3 is TGTGCCAGCAGCTTCCAGGAGGAAGAGACCCAGTACTTC. Translated, it gives CASSFQEEETQYF.

This clone was recorded once. CDR3 nucleotide sequence: TGTGCCAGCAGCTTCCTCCAGGGGGTTTTAGAGACCCAGTACTTC. Protein sequence: CASSFLQGVLETQYF. V is TRBV5-8 and J is TRBJ2-5; 7 bases match TRBD1. Trimming removed 2 bases from V and 4 bases from J; junction bases left unmatched: 8. Germline assignment: CDR1 SGHTS and CDR2 YDEGEE. CDR3 size: 15 residues.

The chain couples TRBV30 to TRBJ1-1; weak D call: TRBD1 (5 bases). Per germline, CDR1 GTSNPN and CDR2 SVGIG (reference sequence). The V gene lost 4 bases and the J gene lost 1 base, with 10 bases spanning the gap. This CDR3 is built from 13 residues. The CDR3 region has the DNA TGTGCCTGGAATCTAGGGGCGAACACTGAAGCTTTCTTT. Residues: CAWNLGANTEAFF.

The chain is built from TRBV18 and TRBJ1-1; D not certain. With 6 bases removed from V and 2 bases from J, the gap between germline ends came to 10 bases. Germline V gene data show CDR1 as KGHSH and CDR2 as LQKENI. CDR3 length equals 13 residues. CDR3 nucleotide sequence: TGTGCCAGCTCGTCGGTGGTCAACACTGAAGCTTTCTTT. Protein product: CASSSVVNTEAFF.

This clone was counted only a few times. The J gene is TRBJ1-1, the V gene TRBV5-4, with D perhaps matching TRBD1 (5 bases). Trimming removed 1 base at V and 1 base at J, with 11 bases between. CDR1 is SGHNT, CDR2 YYREEE, per germline (reference sequence). The CDR3 consists of 15 residues. CDR3 region: CASSLTPGGNTEAFF. The CDR3 DNA reads as TGTGCCAGCAGCTTGACTCCGGGGGGGAACACTGAAGCTTTCTTT.

This clone was seen a handful of times. This rearrangement joins TRBV5-1 to TRBJ1-4; tentative D call: TRBD1 (6 bases). The length of the CDR3 is 14 residues. Per germline, CDR1 SGHRS and CDR2 YFSETQ. Trimming removed 4 bases from V and 8 bases from J, with 15 bases in between. The CDR3 DNA reads as TGCGCCAGCAGCCTGGGGACATTAGACGAAAAACTGTTTTTT. Protein product: CASSLGTLDEKLFF.

This chain links TRBV29-1 with TRBJ1-2; TRBD1 matches 7 bases. This CDR3 is 17 amino acids long. Germline-derived CDR1 and CDR2 are SQVTM and ANQGSEA. Losses at the gene ends were 5 bases for V and 0 bases for J; bases not matched to a gene: 15. The CDR3 loop reads CSVYRGGGQGANYGYTF. In DNA form, the CDR3 reads TGCAGCGTTTACCGTGGTGGGGGGCAGGGGGCTAACTATGGCTACACCTTC.

Regarding this clone: The germline gene is not matched at one end of the junction; a read error may be the cause. This chain connects TRBV7-7 to TRBJ2-7; perhaps TRBD1 as D (5 bases). The CDR3 is 13 amino acids. Germline V gives CDR1 SSHAT, CDR2 FNYEAQ (reference sequence). CDR3: CASSFDSTYEQYF. The CDR3 nucleotides read TGTGCTAGCAGCTTCGACAGTACCTACGAGCAGTACTTC.

The chain is built from TRBV11-1 and TRBJ2-1; 9 bases agree with TRBD1. With V trimmed by 3 bases and J by 10 bases, 10 bases remained unmatched. This CDR3 is built from 15 residues. CDR1 is SGHAT, CDR2 FQDESV, per germline (reference sequence). CDR3 in amino acids: CASSFGGTGRVEQFF. Written as DNA, the CDR3 is TGTGCCAGCAGCTTCGGCGGGACAGGGCGAGTGGAGCAGTTCTTC.